This T cell receptor (beta chain) is drawn from a study of cytomegalovirus exposure and HLA in healthy donors. Vbeta (60) and Jbeta (13) primers were used in the PCR. The data were produced by immunoSEQ multiplex PCR, yet TCRdb's version contains in-frame clones alone and is incomplete. The sample records approximately 150,000 clones, 64% being singletons. Looked up from germline, CDR1 is KGHSH and CDR2 is LQKENI. The CDR3 has 18 amino acids. J lost 0 bases, V lost 6 bases, and 12 bases had no gene match. Material: PBMCs. This clonotype was obtained from a woman aged 30 to 39 in good health and CMV-seropositive. The chain has TRBV18 and TRBJ1-4; 8 bases align to TRBD1. The CDR3 here is CASSTQGALRATNEKLFF. CDR3 in DNA: TGTGCCAGCTCGACTCAGGGGGCCCTCAGAGCAACTAATGAAAAACTGTTTTTT.